Below, one T cell receptor beta chain is given with its context. The antigen remains unidentified. Single viable CD3+CD4+CD8-CD45RO+ cells were sorted as the memory CD4+ T cells. Serostatus was set by detecting CMV pp150, pp28, p38, p52 IgG. The data stem from a study of memory CD4+ T cells and cytomegalovirus serostatus. Study-level findings and limits: CMV serostatus prediction reached median AUC about 0.95, or 0.9 with US-trained model.

The protocol was immunoSEQ multiplex PCR, while the TCRdb copy is restricted to in-frame clones and leaves out a portion. The sample has some 50,000 clones; around 77% are singletons. This CDR3 contains 15 residues. V lost 5 bases to trimming and J lost 14 bases; unmatched junction nucleotides: 12. Per germline, CDR1 SGHTA and CDR2 FQGNSA. This clonotype originated in an adult in good health and CMV-seronegative. The sample was memory CD4+ T cells from blood. The genes are TRBV7-2 and TRBJ2-3, with 14 bases that match TRBD2. The CDR3 region has the DNA TGTGCCAGCAGCCCGGGACTAGCGGGAGTGGTTCCGGCGTATTTT. This encodes CASSPGLAGVVPAYF.